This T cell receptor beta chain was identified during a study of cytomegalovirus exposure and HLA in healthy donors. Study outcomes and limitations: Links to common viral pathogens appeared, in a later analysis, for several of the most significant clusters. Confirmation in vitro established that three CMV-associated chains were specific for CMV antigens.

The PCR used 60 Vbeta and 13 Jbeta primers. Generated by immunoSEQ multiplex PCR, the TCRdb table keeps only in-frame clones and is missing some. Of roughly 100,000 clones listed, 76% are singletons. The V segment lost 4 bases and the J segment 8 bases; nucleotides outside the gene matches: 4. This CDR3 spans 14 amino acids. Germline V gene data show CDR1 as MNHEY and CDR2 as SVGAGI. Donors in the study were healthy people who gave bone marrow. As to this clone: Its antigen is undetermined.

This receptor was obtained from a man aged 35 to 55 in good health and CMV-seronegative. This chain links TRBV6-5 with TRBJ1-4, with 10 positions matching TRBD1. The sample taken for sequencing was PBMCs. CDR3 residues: CASSSDRGLEKLFF. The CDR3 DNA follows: TGTGCCAGCAGTTCCGACAGGGGGCTAGAAAAACTGTTTTTT.